The entry below gives a single TCR beta chain sequence along with its context. Profiled with immunoSEQ multiplex PCR; TCRdb holds only in-frame clones, not every one. The data contain roughly 320,000 clones, roughly 85% of them singletons. V lost 4 bases and J 12 bases, leaving 25 bases between the germline ends. The CDR3 consists of 16 residues. Germline lookup yields CDR1 SGHDT and CDR2 YYEEEE. This sample was taken from a study of blood T cell repertoires in COVID-19. Turning to the study itself: Sample material is recorded as cDNA or gDNA derived from T cells, B-cell-depleted T cells, or PBMCs.

This sequence originates from a human donor in a cohort sampled during active COVID-19. Sequencing was done on a sample of peripheral blood. The chain combines TRBV5-6 with TRBJ1-4; D perhaps matches TRBD1 (5 bases). DNA of the CDR3: TGTGCCAGCAGCCGATTAGCTGGGGCCTCCATAGGGGAACTGTTTTTT. This translates into CASSRLAGASIGELFF.